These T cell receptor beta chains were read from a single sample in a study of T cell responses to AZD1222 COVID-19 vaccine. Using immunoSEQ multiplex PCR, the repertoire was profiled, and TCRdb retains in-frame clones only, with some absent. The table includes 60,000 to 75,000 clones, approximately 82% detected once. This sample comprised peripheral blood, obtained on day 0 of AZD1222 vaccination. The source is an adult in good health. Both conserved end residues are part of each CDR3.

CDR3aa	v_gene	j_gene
CAITRLAGNGGYNEQFF	TRBV10-3	TRBJ2-1
CASSPRGFQETQYF	TRBV18	TRBJ2-5
CASRTFVLNEQFF	TRBV5-5	TRBJ2-1
CSVAGTLTHTEAFF	TRBV29-1	TRBJ1-1
CASSDRDQPQHF	TRBV24-1	TRBJ1-5
CAISDGQVEAFF	TRBV10-3	TRBJ1-1
CPSSRLAGAAEQYF	TRBV4-1	TRBJ2-7
CASSARAGNADTQYF	TRBV11-2	TRBJ2-3
CASSSRLSQYF	TRBV7-3	TRBJ2-4
CATSDLMGNEAFF	TRBV24-1	TRBJ1-1
CASSQGGGNEQFF	TRBV28	TRBJ2-1
CASTQEPGQGYDEQFF	TRBV5-1	TRBJ2-1
CASSLGGRVGSEQYF	TRBV28	TRBJ2-7
CASSIMGGSGYGYTF	TRBV19	TRBJ1-2
CASSESIGPLHF	TRBV7-6	TRBJ1-6
CASSSLSNYGYTF	TRBV28	TRBJ1-2
CASSQAILSNQPQHF	TRBV4-1	TRBJ1-5
CASSPEGGSQRNQPQHF	TRBV18	TRBJ1-5
CASSYSGRAYFGELFF	TRBV9	TRBJ2-2
CSVEVQEHNEQFF	TRBV29-1	TRBJ2-1
CASSTPGQGTYEQYF	TRBV5-4	TRBJ2-7
CATAGGRRANYGYTF	TRBV28	TRBJ1-2
CAWSAGQGFGNTIYF	TRBV30	TRBJ1-3
CASSDQDSPLGYGYTF	TRBV6-4	TRBJ1-2
CASSFVAGGIYEQYF	TRBV11-2	TRBJ2-7
CASSTSGTNQPQHF	TRBV18	TRBJ1-5
CASSLEQGEAFF	TRBV11-1	TRBJ1-1
CASSAQAVLPGELFF	TRBV6-5	TRBJ2-2
CASSLQGDSPLHF	TRBV7-9	TRBJ1-6
CASSDSNGSGDEQFF	TRBV6-4	TRBJ2-1
CASSADSSTDTQYF	TRBV9	TRBJ2-3
CASSSYNAGDNSPLHF	TRBV7-9	TRBJ1-6
CASSQASNYGYTF	TRBV3-1/TRBV3-2	TRBJ1-2
CATQRAFNNSPLHF	TRBV19	TRBJ1-6
CASSPDSGGQLFF	TRBV18	TRBJ2-2
CASIPPEEGPTGSRSSYNEQFF	TRBV19	TRBJ2-1
CASSLAGRGGAFF	TRBV7-2	TRBJ1-1
CASSQEPGQGYNEQFF	TRBV4-3	TRBJ2-1
CASSYRTSGSSYEQYF	TRBV6-2/TRBV6-3	TRBJ2-7
CASKGSLSGNTIYF	TRBV5-1	TRBJ1-3
CASSVIAQETQYF	TRBV12-3/TRBV12-4	TRBJ2-5
CAHAPGQNTEAFF	TRBV30	TRBJ1-1
CASSQEGSGLLFF	TRBV3-1/TRBV3-2	TRBJ1-4
CAWSVHGGFEPQHF	TRBV30	TRBJ1-5
CASHYRGLYSVNQPQHF	TRBV19	TRBJ1-5
CASSLGPGQETQYF	TRBV7-2	TRBJ2-5
CASSYSGKEEKLFF	TRBV6-5	TRBJ1-4
CASSLDGRAQFF	TRBV11-3	TRBJ2-1
CATSSRDKAYEQYF	TRBV15	TRBJ2-7
CASSLPTGRGGYTF	TRBV5-1	TRBJ1-2
CASSLAGIRQPQHF	TRBV7-2	TRBJ1-5
CASSFRGADYGYTF	TRBV7-2	TRBJ1-2
CASSFQGAVNEKLFF	TRBV5-1	TRBJ1-4
CASSPPGPSSQPEEAFF	TRBV18	TRBJ1-1
CASEKLSGLATPYNEQFF	TRBV7-2	TRBJ2-1
CASSSGGPRQFF	TRBV6-2/TRBV6-3	TRBJ2-1